The next 32 T cell receptor beta chains were all read from a single sample in a study of T cell clonality in common variable immunodeficiency. Measured with immunoSEQ multiplex PCR; TCRdb has only the in-frame clones, and not every one. The sample contains approximately 40,000 clones, none of them singletons. Source material: peripheral blood mononuclear cells. The source is a person aged 18 to 70 in good health.

Points on this clone: The read terminates 3 residues ahead of where the CDR3 ends, so the germline J gene completes it. V is TRBV20-1 and J is TRBJ2-7, with D maybe TRBD1 (5 bases). The CDR3 contains 14 residues. Trimming removed 5 bases at V and 4 bases at J, with 18 bases between. Looked up from germline, CDR1 is DFQATT and CDR2 is SNEGSKA (reference sequence). Partial CDR3 DNA: TGCAGTGCTGGCCCAGGGATAGACACTTACGAG. Encoded protein: CSAGPGIDTYE. The complete CDR3 sequence is CSAGPGIDTYEQYF.

In this sample, this clone turned up many times. The read ends 3 residues shy of where the CDR3 ends; the end is completed using the germline J gene. The chain employs TRBV5-5 and TRBJ1-2, with D possibly TRBD1 on 5 matching bases. In germline, CDR1 is SGHKS, CDR2 YYEKEE (reference sequence). The V end was cut by 4 bases, the J end by 2 bases, with 12 bases between. This CDR3 contains 14 residues. The DNA read from the CDR3 is TGTGCCAGCAGCCCGCGACAGTGGAACTATGGC. Encoded protein: CASSPRQWNYG. The whole CDR3 is CASSPRQWNYGYTF.

As concerns this clone: Read data end 3 residues before the CDR3 end; the end is taken from the germline J gene. This rearrangement joins TRBV2 to TRBJ1-5, with D maybe TRBD1 (5 bases). Deletions cut 4 bases from V and 7 bases from J, with 17 bases between. CDR3 length equals 15 residues. Germline V gene data show CDR1 as SNHLY and CDR2 as FYNNEI. CDR3 bases read: TGTGCCAGCAGTGGGCAACTGTCAGGGCGGCAGCCC. Translated: CASSGQLSGRQP. The full-length CDR3 reads as CASSGQLSGRQPQHF.

At least ten counts were recorded for this clone. The read falls 3 residues short of the CDR3 end, and the missing part is taken from the germline J gene. V gene TRBV5-5 combines with J gene TRBJ1-1; D unclear. This CDR3 spans 12 amino acids. V lost 9 bases, J lost 1 base, and 10 bases lay in between. CDR1 is SGHKS and CDR2 is YYEKEE in the germline V gene (reference sequence). CDR3 amino acids: CATRTANTEAFF. The sequenced part of the CDR3 DNA is TGTGCCACCAGAACAGCGAACACTGAA.

The sample holds many counts of this clone. The DNA ends 3 residues before the CDR3 does, and the rest of the CDR3 is filled in from the germline J gene. The V call is TRBV20-1, the J call TRBJ1-2, with D maybe TRBD1 (5 bases). The CDR3 runs 14 residues. Germline V gene sequence: CDR1 DFQATT, CDR2 SNEGSKA (reference sequence). Trimming removed 3 bases from V and 4 bases from J, with 15 bases in between. The CDR3 bases that were read are TGCAGTGCTAGGGACTATACAGGAAGCTATGGC. Translating gives CSARDYTGSYG. The whole CDR3 protein reads CSARDYTGSYGYTF.

This clone was counted many times. The CDR3 end lies 3 residues beyond the end of the read and is filled in from the germline J gene. V is TRBV20-1 and J is TRBJ1-2; tentative D call: TRBD1 (5 bases). Deletions cut 0 bases from V and 4 bases from J, with 6 bases between. This CDR3 spans 12 amino acids. The V gene's germline CDR1 is DFQATT and CDR2 SNEGSKA (reference sequence). CDR3 region: CSAREQAYGYTF. The sequenced CDR3 bases are TGCAGTGCTAGAGAACAGGCCTATGGC.

This clone was recorded many times. The CDR3 goes on 3 residues after the read ends, and that part is filled in from the germline J gene. This sequence joins TRBV20-1 and TRBJ2-3, with TRBD2 identical over 9 bases. CDR1 and CDR2 (germline): DFQATT, SNEGSKA (reference sequence). Trimming took 0 bases from V and 6 from J; bases not matched to a gene: 7. The CDR3 sequence is 15 residues long. Partial CDR3 DNA: TGCAGTGCTAGAGATCGCGGGGGGGCTATTGATACG. Translated, it gives CSARDRGGAIDT. The entire CDR3 protein reads CSARDRGGAIDTQYF.

This clone was picked up many times. The read ends 3 residues before the CDR3 terminus; that terminus is restored from the germline J gene. The chain recombines TRBV5-4 with TRBJ1-2; 8 nucleotides line up with TRBD1. This CDR3 comprises 14 residues. Germline V gene data show CDR1 as SGHNT and CDR2 as YYREEE (reference sequence). The CDR3 here is CASRLKQGGVGYTF. The part of the CDR3 DNA that was read is TGTGCCAGCAGACTCAAACAGGGGGGAGTGGGC.

For this clone: The read ends 3 residues shy of where the CDR3 ends; the end is completed using the germline J gene. The chain couples TRBV7-2 to TRBJ1-6; no firm D call. Deletions cut 2 bases from V and 7 bases from J, with 12 bases between. CDR1 is SGHTA and CDR2 is FQGNSA in the germline V gene. The CDR3 runs to 15 residues. The CDR3 bases that were read are TGTGCCAGCAGCTTACGGGGTTTAGGGAATTCACCC. This codes for CASSLRGLGNSP. In full, the CDR3 reads CASSLRGLGNSPLHF.

There are many counts of this clone. CDR3 in amino acids: CASSINDRGGYEQYF. CDR3 DNA, as far as it was read: TGTGCCAGCAGCATAAACGACAGGGGGGGCTACGAG. The rearrangement uses TRBV7-2 and TRBJ2-7; 9 bases line up with TRBD1. Sequencing ends 3 residues short of the CDR3 end; the germline J gene provides the rest. Per germline, CDR1 SGHTA and CDR2 FQGNSA. The J segment lost 3 bases and the V segment lost 5 bases, leaving 8 bases of the junction unmatched. The CDR3 spans 15 residues.

This clone was counted many times. The read comes to an end 3 residues before the CDR3 does, leaving the germline J gene to fill in the end. The V gene is TRBV20-1, the J gene TRBJ1-5; the D gene is possibly TRBD1 (5 bases). Trimming cost V 3 bases and J 4 bases, with 19 bases left between them. Germline V gene data show CDR1 as DFQATT and CDR2 as SNEGSKA (reference sequence). The CDR3 loop spans 16 amino acids. CDR3 amino acids: CSASHNGAGWNQPQHF. The CDR3 bases that were read are TGCAGTGCTAGTCATAATGGGGCAGGGTGGAATCAGCCC.

This clone was picked up many times. The read finishes 3 residues shy of the CDR3 end, and the germline J gene is used to complete it. V and J are TRBV5-4 and TRBJ2-5, with TRBD2 identical over 9 bases. Germline-derived CDR1 and CDR2 are SGHNT and YYREEE (reference sequence). The CDR3 loop spans 15 amino acids. J lost 2 bases, V lost 4 bases, and 6 bases had no gene match. This CDR3 is CASSPRTSAQETQYF. CDR3 bases read: TGTGCCAGCAGCCCGCGGACTAGCGCTCAAGAGACC.

This clone was seen at least ten times. Compared with germline, one end of the junction differs, possibly owing to a read error. The read gets to within 3 residues of the CDR3 end, and the germline J gene fills in the rest. The chain recombines TRBV4-2 with TRBJ2-7, with TRBD1 identical over 7 bases. The CDR3 runs to 14 residues. The germline gives CDR1 LGHNA, CDR2 YNFKEQ. The covered CDR3 bases are TGCGCCAGCAGCCAAGTAGCAGGGGGTGACGAG. Translation: CASSQVAGGDE. The CDR3 in its entirety is CASSQVAGGDEQYF.

This clone came up many times. Read sequence stops 3 residues before the CDR3 end, and the germline J gene provides the missing end. The V and J genes are TRBV5-1 and TRBJ2-7, with D tentatively TRBD1 or TRBD2 (6 bases each). The CDR3 spans 16 residues. CDR1 is SGHRS and CDR2 is YFSETQ in the germline V gene. Trimming took off 4 bases at V and 2 bases at J, with 19 bases between the two ends. CDR3 bases read: TGCGCCAGCAGCCGGGAGAGACAGGCCCTTACCTACGAG. Protein: CASSRERQALTYE. The full CDR3 reads CASSRERQALTYEQYF.

This clone was counted many times. The CDR3 goes on 3 residues after the read ends, and that part is filled in from the germline J gene. The chain recombines TRBV7-2 with TRBJ1-2, with D perhaps TRBD1 (5 bases). Germline values: CDR1 SGHTA, CDR2 FQGNSA. The CDR3 spans 12 residues. The CDR3 loop reads CASSLTGEGYTF. CDR3 DNA, as far as it was read: TGTGCCAGCAGCTTAACGGGGGAGGGC.

This clone came up many times. Read data end 3 residues before the CDR3 end; the end is taken from the germline J gene. The rearrangement links TRBV6-1 to TRBJ2-3; weak D call: TRBD2 (6 bases). Trimming left V 3 bases short and J 5 bases short, with 12 bases between. The CDR3 runs to 14 residues. CDR1 is MNHNS, CDR2 SASEGT, per germline. This chain's CDR3 is CASSEMQGGDTQYF. The CDR3 DNA, read in part, is TGTGCCAGCAGTGAGATGCAGGGAGGAGATACG.

In its sample, this clone was seen many times. The read ends 3 residues before the CDR3 terminus; that terminus is restored from the germline J gene. This chain joins TRBV18 and TRBJ2-1; 8 bases agree with TRBD2. Germline values: CDR1 KGHSH, CDR2 LQKENI. The CDR3 totals 15 residues. Trimming removed 1 base from V and 7 bases from J; junction bases left unmatched: 6. The CDR3 DNA, read in part, is TGTGCCAGCTCACCACAGAGCGGGAGTAAAAATGAG. It specifies CASSPQSGSKNE. The full CDR3 reads CASSPQSGSKNEQFF.

Ten or more counts support this clone. The read is 3 residues too short to cover the CDR3 end, so that end is filled in from the germline J gene. The chain recombines TRBV5-1 with TRBJ1-6; D is unresolved. There are 17 residues in the CDR3. V was trimmed by 2 bases and J by 0 bases, leaving 12 bases between them. CDR1 and CDR2 from the germline V gene are SGHRS and YFSETQ. CDR3 loop: CASSLTAASSYNSPLHF. The sequenced CDR3 bases are TGCGCCAGCAGCTTAACGGCGGCTAGCTCCTATAATTCACCC.

The sample holds many counts of this clone. The read terminates 3 residues before the CDR3 end, so the remaining end is supplied by the germline J gene. The gene calls are TRBV5-1 and TRBJ2-3; D is undetermined. Germline V gene sequence: CDR1 SGHRS, CDR2 YFSETQ. Trimming left V 4 bases short and J 0 bases short, with 18 bases between. The length of the CDR3 is 17 residues. Incomplete CDR3 DNA: TGCGCCAGCAGCCCGCCCCCCAGCGCTGCTAGCACAGATACG. Encoded protein: CASSPPPSAASTDT. The full CDR3 sequence reads CASSPPPSAASTDTQYF. The full variable domain, in which reference TRBV5-1 and TRBJ2-3 provide the parts outside the CDR3, is KAGVTQTPRYLIKTRGQQVTLSCSPISGHRSVSWYQQTPGQGLQFLFEYFSETQRNKGNFPGRFSGRQFSNSRSEMNVSTLELGDSALYLCASSPPPSAASTDTQYFGPGTRLTVL.

This clone occurred many times. The read halts 3 residues ahead of the CDR3 end, with the missing end drawn from the germline J gene. This chain connects TRBV5-1 to TRBJ1-2; no firm D call. The CDR3 totals 13 residues. Trimming took 2 bases from V and 7 from J, leaving 12 bases between them. Germline values: CDR1 SGHRS, CDR2 YFSETQ. The chain's CDR3 is CASSFWAYRGYTF. The part of the CDR3 DNA that was read is TGCGCCAGCAGCTTTTGGGCCTATCGTGGC. Supplemented by reference TRBV5-1 and TRBJ1-2, the full variable domain reads KAGVTQTPRYLIKTRGQQVTLSCSPISGHRSVSWYQQTPGQGLQFLFEYFSETQRNKGNFPGRFSGRQFSNSRSEMNVSTLELGDSALYLCASSFWAYRGYTFGSGTRLTVV.

In its sample, this clone was seen many times. The read finishes 3 residues shy of the CDR3 end, and the germline J gene is used to complete it. The chain couples TRBV30 to TRBJ1-4; 7 bases line up with TRBD1. Per the germline V gene, CDR1 is GTSNPN and CDR2 is SVGIG (reference sequence). V lost 5 bases and J lost 4; bases outside the gene matches: 7. This CDR3 has 14 residues. The CDR3 DNA, read in part, is TGTGCCTGGGCAGGCAGACAGGGTAATGAAAAA. Protein sequence: CAWAGRQGNEK. The entire CDR3 protein is CAWAGRQGNEKLFF. The variable domain in full, completed from reference TRBV30 and TRBJ1-4, reads SQTIHQWPATLVQPVGSPLSLECTVEGTSNPNLYWYRQAAGRGLQLLFYSVGIGQISSEVPQNLSASRPQDRQFILSSKKLLLSDSGFYLCAWAGRQGNEKLFFGSGTQLSVL.

The sample holds many counts of this clone. The sequenced fragment ends 3 residues before the CDR3 boundary, so the rest is inferred from the germline J gene. The V and J genes are TRBV4-1 and TRBJ2-2; 9 bases are shared with TRBD1. The CDR3 has 16 amino acids. Losses at the gene ends were 1 base for V and 7 bases for J; bases not matched to a gene: 7. Germline V gene data show CDR1 as MGHRA and CDR2 as YSYEKL. The CDR3 sequence is CASSQGYRGPIGELFF. CDR3 DNA, as far as it was read: TGCGCCAGCAGCCAAGGGTACAGGGGGCCCATCGGGGAG.

This clone was found many times. The observed sequence ends 3 residues before the CDR3 terminus, with the missing tail filled in from the germline J gene. This chain connects TRBV29-1 to TRBJ1-1, with D possibly matching TRBD1 (5 bases). V was shortened by 4 bases and J by 1 base, with 7 bases between the two germline ends. The CDR3 runs 12 residues. CDR1 and CDR2 from the germline V gene are SQVTM and ANQGSEA. Incomplete CDR3 DNA: TGCAGCGTTGGACAGCCGAACACTGAA. It encodes CSVGQPNTE. The whole CDR3 is CSVGQPNTEAFF.

This clone was detected ten times or more. The CDR3 is cut off 3 residues early in the read; its end comes from the germline J gene. The chain couples TRBV7-6 to TRBJ1-1, with 10 bases identical to TRBD1. This CDR3 has 15 amino acids. CDR1 SGHVS and CDR2 FNYEAQ come from the germline V gene. The V segment lost 3 bases and the J segment 5 bases; nucleotides outside the gene matches: 6. The CDR3 DNA, read in part, is TGTGCCAGCAGCTTCGGGACAGGGGATTATACTGAA. It translates to CASSFGTGDYTE. The full CDR3 protein reads CASSFGTGDYTEAFF.

The CDR3 sequence: CASSLREASTDTQYF. The sequenced part of the CDR3 DNA is TGTGCCAGCAGCCTCCGCGAAGCGAGCACAGATACG. V usage is TRBV7-9 and J usage is TRBJ2-3; D gene uncertain. The CDR3 goes on 3 residues after the read ends, and that part is filled in from the germline J gene. The germline gives CDR1 SEHNR, CDR2 FQNEAQ (reference sequence). The CDR3 runs to 15 residues. Trimming cost V 5 bases and J 0 bases, with 12 bases left between them. The complete variable domain, with remaining parts taken from reference TRBV7-9 and TRBJ2-3, reads DTGVSQNPRHKITKRGQNVTFRCDPISEHNRLYWYRQTLGQGPEFLTYFQNEAQLEKSRLLSDRFSAERPKGSFSTLEIQRTEQGDSAMYLCASSLREASTDTQYFGPGTRLTVL.

This clone was seen repeatedly, ten times or more. The CDR3 end is not reached by the read, which stops 3 residues before it; the germline J gene fills it in. J is TRBJ2-5 and V is TRBV6-2 or TRBV6-3; 8 bases agree with TRBD1. The CDR3 has 12 residues. The V and J ends lost 6 bases and 4 bases, in that order; junction bases with no gene match: 1. Germline V gene data show CDR1 as MNHEY and CDR2 as SVGEGT. The CDR3 reads CASSRGRETQYF. CDR3 bases read: TGTGCCAGCAGCAGGGGGCGAGAGACC.

This clone has a count of ten or more. CDR3 DNA, as far as it was read: TGTGCCAGCAGTTTAGCGGGGGGGTCGGTGAGAGAGACC. It yields the protein CASSLAGGSVRET. The whole CDR3 reads CASSLAGGSVRETQYF. The chain employs TRBV6-2 or TRBV6-3 and TRBJ2-5, with TRBD2 matching over 11 bases. The CDR3 is cut off 3 residues early in the read; its end comes from the germline J gene. CDR1 and CDR2 (germline): MNHEY, SVGEGT. This CDR3 contains 16 residues. V shed 4 bases, J shed 4 bases, and the junction held 8 bases outside the gene matches.

This clone came up many times. The CDR3 goes on 3 residues after the read ends, and that part is filled in from the germline J gene. This chain links TRBV29-1 with TRBJ1-1, with a tentative D call TRBD1 (5 bases). The germline V gene has CDR1 SQVTM and CDR2 ANQGSEA. Trimming pared 7 bases from V and 4 bases from J, leaving 16 bases between. There are 13 residues in the CDR3. CDR3 in amino acids: CSARGRAVTEAFF. The part of the CDR3 DNA that was read is TGCAGCGCTAGGGGCAGGGCTGTCACTGAA.

This clone showed up many times. CDR3 sequence reads: CSASDRNRNTEAFF. The CDR3 DNA, read in part, is TGCAGTGCTAGTGACAGGAATAGGAACACTGAA. This chain connects TRBV20-1 to TRBJ1-1; a possible D gene is TRBD1 (6 bases). The read gets to within 3 residues of the CDR3 end, and the germline J gene fills in the rest. The CDR3 is made up of 14 amino acids. From germline, CDR1 is DFQATT and CDR2 SNEGSKA (reference sequence). V shed 3 bases and J shed 1 base, with 12 bases lying between them.

In its sample, this clone was seen many times. The CDR3 extends 3 residues past the end of the read, so its final part is completed from the germline J gene. The identical CDR3 is also encoded by other nucleotide sequences in the sample. The chain uses TRBV6-4 and TRBJ2-3, with D perhaps assigned TRBD1 or TRBD2 (5 bases each). This CDR3 is 15 amino acids long. The germline V and J ends were trimmed by 0 bases and 1 base, with 8 bases remaining between them. CDR1 MRHNA and CDR2 SNTAGT come from the germline V gene. CDR3 bases read: TGTGCCAGCAGTGACTCGAGGGGAGGCACAGATACG. Protein: CASSDSRGGTDT. The complete CDR3 reads CASSDSRGGTDTQYF.

This clone was observed many times. The read comes to an end 3 residues before the CDR3 does, leaving the germline J gene to fill in the end. The chain joins TRBV7-9 to TRBJ1-3; possibly TRBD1 for D (5 bases). The CDR3 length is 15 residues. Germline CDR1 reads SEHNR; CDR2 reads FQNEAQ (reference sequence). V was pared by 5 bases and J by 0 bases, with 11 bases between. CDR3 protein: CASSRTTGSGNTIYF. The CDR3 DNA, read in part, is TGTGCCAGCAGCCGGACAACCGGCTCTGGAAACACC.

In its sample, this clone was seen many times. The CDR3 goes on 3 residues after the read ends, and that part is filled in from the germline J gene. This chain connects TRBV7-2 to TRBJ2-3, with D tentatively TRBD1 (6 bases). The CDR3 runs 11 residues. The V gene lost 5 bases and the J gene lost 6 bases, with 6 bases spanning the gap. Germline CDR1 reads SGHTA; CDR2 reads FQGNSA. The part of the CDR3 DNA that was read is TGTGCCAGCAGCCAGGGGGATACG. Translated: CASSQGDT. In full, the CDR3 is CASSQGDTQYF.